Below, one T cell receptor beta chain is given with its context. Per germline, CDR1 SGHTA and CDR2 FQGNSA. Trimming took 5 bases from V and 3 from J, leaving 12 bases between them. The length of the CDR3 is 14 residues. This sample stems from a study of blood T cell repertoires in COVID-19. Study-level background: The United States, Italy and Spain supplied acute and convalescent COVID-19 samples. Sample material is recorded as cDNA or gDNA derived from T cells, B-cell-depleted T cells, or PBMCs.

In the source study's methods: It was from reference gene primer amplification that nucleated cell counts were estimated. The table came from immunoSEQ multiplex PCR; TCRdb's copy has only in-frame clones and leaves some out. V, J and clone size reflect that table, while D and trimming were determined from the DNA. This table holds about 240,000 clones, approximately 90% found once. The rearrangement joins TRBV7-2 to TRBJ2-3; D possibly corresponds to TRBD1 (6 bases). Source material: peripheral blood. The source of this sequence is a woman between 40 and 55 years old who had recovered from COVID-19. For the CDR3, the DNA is TGTGCCAGCAGCCAAACAGGGTGGACAGATACGCAGTATTTT. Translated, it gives CASSQTGWTDTQYF.